Listed below are T cell receptor beta chains from one sample, sequenced in a study of cytomegalovirus exposure and HLA in healthy donors. TCRdb keeps only in-frame clones here, not all; method: immunoSEQ multiplex PCR. The sample has a few hundred thousand clones, 65% to 75% seen once; the top ten hold 1.8%. Sequencing was performed on PBMCs. The receptors come from a woman in her twenties or thirties in good health and CMV-seronegative. CDR3s include the opening cysteine and the closing phenylalanine or tryptophan. D genes are given only for firm matches. Clone size is not always given. Where it is, it says once, few, many or a class for expanded clones.

D gene: TRBD1; V gene: TRBV2; clone size: .; J gene: TRBJ1-5; CDR3 DNA: TGTGCCAGCAGTGGTCAGGGGGAGGCTCAGCCCCAGCATTTT; CDR3 protein: CASSGQGEAQPQHF
D gene: .; V gene: TRBV27; clone size: .; J gene: TRBJ2-2; CDR3 DNA: TGTGCCAGCAGTTTCTCGGGCACCGGGGAGCTGTTTTTT; CDR3 protein: CASSFSGTGELFF
D gene: .; V gene: TRBV7-9; clone size: .; J gene: TRBJ1-2; CDR3 DNA: TGTGCCAGCAGCCCGGAGAGCTATGGCTACACCTTC; CDR3 protein: CASSPESYGYTF
D gene: .; V gene: TRBV25-1; clone size: .; J gene: TRBJ2-7; CDR3 DNA: TGTGCCAGCAGTGGGGAGCGGGTCCCCTACGAGCAGTACTTC; CDR3 protein: CASSGERVPYEQYF
D gene: TRBD2; V gene: TRBV5-4; clone size: .; J gene: TRBJ2-3; CDR3 DNA: TGTGCCACCGGACTAGCGGGGGGGCCAGGGGATACGCAGTATTTT; CDR3 protein: CATGLAGGPGDTQYF
D gene: TRBD2; V gene: TRBV7-8; clone size: .; J gene: TRBJ2-7; CDR3 DNA: TGTGCCAGCAGCTTAGAGGCGGGAGTCCCCTCCTACGAGCAGTACTTC; CDR3 protein: CASSLEAGVPSYEQYF
D gene: TRBD1; V gene: TRBV27; clone size: once; J gene: TRBJ2-7; CDR3 DNA: TGTGCCAGCAGTTCTCTCGACAGGGACATTGACGAGCAGTACTTC; CDR3 protein: CASSSLDRDIDEQYF
D gene: .; V gene: TRBV15; clone size: .; J gene: TRBJ2-1; CDR3 DNA: TGTGCCACCAGCAGAGATCGAAGCGTTACCTACAATGAGCAGTTCTTC; CDR3 protein: CATSRDRSVTYNEQFF
D gene: TRBD1; V gene: TRBV18; clone size: .; J gene: TRBJ1-1; CDR3 DNA: TGTGCCAGCTCACCAAGGACAGGGGACTCTGAAGCTTTCTTT; CDR3 protein: CASSPRTGDSEAFF
D gene: .; V gene: TRBV5-1; clone size: .; J gene: TRBJ2-3; CDR3 DNA: TGCGCCAGCAGCTTGGGGGGCGCGACAGGCACAGATACGCAGTATTTT; CDR3 protein: CASSLGGATGTDTQYF
D gene: .; V gene: TRBV27; clone size: .; J gene: TRBJ1-1; CDR3 DNA: TGTGACAGCGTGCCTCTGGGGCAGGTTGAACCTTTCTTT; CDR3 protein: CDSVPLGQVEPFF
D gene: TRBD2; V gene: TRBV5-5; clone size: few; J gene: TRBJ2-7; CDR3 DNA: TGTGCCAGCAGCTTACTAGCGGGAGGGCCCTACGAGCAGTACTTC; CDR3 protein: CASSLLAGGPYEQYF
D gene: TRBD2; V gene: TRBV5-4; clone size: .; J gene: TRBJ2-1; CDR3 DNA: TGTGCCAGCAGCTTAGACGGGACTACCACCTACAATGAGCAGTTCTTC; CDR3 protein: CASSLDGTTTYNEQFF
D gene: .; V gene: TRBV19; clone size: .; J gene: TRBJ1-1; CDR3 DNA: TGTGCCAGTAGTGGGAGGACAAAAATGAACACTGAAGCTTTCTTT; CDR3 protein: CASSGRTKMNTEAFF
D gene: TRBD2; V gene: TRBV30; clone size: once; J gene: TRBJ2-5; CDR3 DNA: TGTGCCTGGAGTTATCGACTAGCGGGAGACCCGTACCAAGAGACCCAGTACTTC; CDR3 protein: CAWSYRLAGDPYQETQYF
D gene: TRBD1; V gene: TRBV5-4; clone size: .; J gene: TRBJ2-7; CDR3 DNA: TGTGCCAGCAGCGCTTTACAGGGGGCAAGGGCCTACGAGCAGTACTTC; CDR3 protein: CASSALQGARAYEQYF
D gene: .; V gene: TRBV7-2; clone size: .; J gene: TRBJ1-5; CDR3 DNA: TGTGCCAGCAGCTCGGACACCGTCGGAAATCAGCCCCAGCATTTT; CDR3 protein: CASSSDTVGNQPQHF
D gene: TRBD2; V gene: TRBV7-9; clone size: .; J gene: TRBJ2-3; CDR3 DNA: TGTGCCAGCAGCGCAGCTAGCGGGAGGGCCTCGAGGACAGATACGCAGTATTTT; CDR3 protein: CASSAASGRASRTDTQYF
D gene: TRBD2; V gene: TRBV7-9; clone size: few; J gene: TRBJ2-5; CDR3 DNA: TGTGCCAGCAGCCCCGGACTAGCGGAAGAGACCCAGTACTTC; CDR3 protein: CASSPGLAEETQYF
D gene: .; V gene: TRBV5-1; clone size: .; J gene: TRBJ2-6; CDR3 DNA: TGCGCCAGCAGCACAGGTATTGGGGCCAACGTCCTGACTTTC; CDR3 protein: CASSTGIGANVLTF
D gene: .; V gene: TRBV29-1; clone size: .; J gene: TRBJ1-2; CDR3 DNA: TGCAGCGTTTTTGCAGGGTATGGCTACACCTTC; CDR3 protein: CSVFAGYGYTF
D gene: TRBD1; V gene: TRBV7-7; clone size: few; J gene: TRBJ2-1; CDR3 DNA: TGTGCTAGCAGCCCCGGGACAGGAAAGAACAATGAGCAGTTCTTC; CDR3 protein: CASSPGTGKNNEQFF
D gene: .; V gene: TRBV6-5; clone size: .; J gene: TRBJ2-4; CDR3 DNA: TGTGCCAGCAGGCTACAGGGAGATAGGGAAAACATTCAGTACTTC; CDR3 protein: CASRLQGDRENIQYF
D gene: .; V gene: TRBV5-1; clone size: few; J gene: TRBJ2-5; CDR3 DNA: TGCGCCAGCAGTGGGCTCGAAGAGACCCAGTACTTC; CDR3 protein: CASSGLEETQYF
D gene: .; V gene: TRBV2; clone size: .; J gene: TRBJ1-4; CDR3 DNA: TGTGCCAGCAGTGAAATGGAGACCCTTGAAAAACTGTTTTTT; CDR3 protein: CASSEMETLEKLFF
D gene: TRBD1; V gene: TRBV10-3; clone size: once; J gene: TRBJ1-6; CDR3 DNA: TGTGCCATCAGTGAAGCACAGGGGGCTTCTAATTCACCCCTCCACTTT; CDR3 protein: CAISEAQGASNSPLHF
D gene: .; V gene: TRBV6-6; clone size: .; J gene: TRBJ1-1; CDR3 DNA: TGTGCCAGCAGTTACTCTCCAGGGCGACCTGAAGCTTTCTTT; CDR3 protein: CASSYSPGRPEAFF
D gene: .; V gene: TRBV5-4; clone size: .; J gene: TRBJ2-5; CDR3 DNA: TGTGCCAGCAGCCTCGACAGCCTCCAAGAGACCCAGTACTTC; CDR3 protein: CASSLDSLQETQYF
D gene: .; V gene: TRBV19; clone size: few; J gene: TRBJ1-4; CDR3 DNA: TGTGCCAGTATCGGGAGCCATGCAACTAATGAAAAACTGTTTTTT; CDR3 protein: CASIGSHATNEKLFF
D gene: .; V gene: TRBV19; clone size: .; J gene: TRBJ1-5; CDR3 DNA: TGTGCCAGTAGAATCGACGAGGGAAGCAATCAGCCCCAGCATTTT; CDR3 protein: CASRIDEGSNQPQHF
D gene: TRBD1; V gene: TRBV19; clone size: .; J gene: TRBJ1-2; CDR3 DNA: TGTGCCAGTAGTACGCCGGGACAGGGTGTCTATGGCTACACCTTC; CDR3 protein: CASSTPGQGVYGYTF
D gene: TRBD2; V gene: TRBV4-1; clone size: .; J gene: TRBJ2-7; CDR3 DNA: TGCGCCAGCAGCCAGGCCCACCGAGCGGGGTTCGAGGGTGAGCAGTACTTC; CDR3 protein: CASSQAHRAGFEGEQYF
D gene: .; V gene: TRBV29-1; clone size: .; J gene: TRBJ1-1; CDR3 DNA: TGCAGCGTTGAAGAGGTCGACATGAACACTGAAGCTTTCTTT; CDR3 protein: CSVEEVDMNTEAFF
D gene: .; V gene: TRBV6-1; clone size: few; J gene: TRBJ1-2; CDR3 DNA: TGTGCCAGCAGTGAAGCTCGGGGGAGCTACACCTTC; CDR3 protein: CASSEARGSYTF
D gene: TRBD1; V gene: TRBV7-2; clone size: .; J gene: TRBJ1-2; CDR3 DNA: TGTGCCAGCAGCCGGGACAGGGGCACCTATGGCTACACCTTC; CDR3 protein: CASSRDRGTYGYTF
D gene: TRBD1; V gene: TRBV9; clone size: .; J gene: TRBJ2-1; CDR3 DNA: TGTGCCAGCAGCGTAGCTAGGGACAGGGTTGTTCATGAGCAGTTCTTC; CDR3 protein: CASSVARDRVVHEQFF
D gene: .; V gene: TRBV7-9; clone size: .; J gene: TRBJ1-1; CDR3 DNA: TGTGCCAGCATCCCACTCGGCGGCAACACTGAAGCTTTCTTT; CDR3 protein: CASIPLGGNTEAFF
D gene: TRBD1; V gene: TRBV10-3; clone size: .; J gene: TRBJ1-6; CDR3 DNA: TGTGCCATCAGTGAGTCGGGACAGGGGTACAATTCCCCCCTCCACTTT; CDR3 protein: CAISESGQGYNSPLHF
D gene: .; V gene: TRBV7-3; clone size: few; J gene: TRBJ2-7; CDR3 DNA: TGTGCCAGCAGCTTAAATTCGGGGAGCTCCTACGAGCAGTACTTC; CDR3 protein: CASSLNSGSSYEQYF
D gene: .; V gene: TRBV25-1; clone size: .; J gene: TRBJ1-3; CDR3 DNA: TGTGCCAGCAGTAGGACAGACTCTGGAAACACCATATATTTT; CDR3 protein: CASSRTDSGNTIYF
D gene: .; V gene: TRBV19; clone size: few; J gene: TRBJ2-7; CDR3 DNA: TGTGCCAGTAGTATTAGGGGCTTTTCCTACGAGCAGTACTTC; CDR3 protein: CASSIRGFSYEQYF
D gene: TRBD1; V gene: TRBV18; clone size: .; J gene: TRBJ2-1; CDR3 DNA: TGTGCCAGCTCACTGGTCAGGGGGCACCCTAAGTCCTACAATGAGCAGTTCTTC; CDR3 protein: CASSLVRGHPKSYNEQFF
D gene: .; V gene: TRBV19; clone size: .; J gene: TRBJ1-1; CDR3 DNA: TGTGCCAGTAGTATTGGGGGTGGGGGCAACACTGAAGCTTTCTTT; CDR3 protein: CASSIGGGGNTEAFF
D gene: .; V gene: TRBV27; clone size: .; J gene: TRBJ1-6; CDR3 DNA: TGTGCCAGCAGTTTATCGGGGTGGGGAGGGTCACCCCTCCACTTT; CDR3 protein: CASSLSGWGGSPLHF
D gene: .; V gene: TRBV5-1; clone size: .; J gene: TRBJ2-5; CDR3 DNA: TGCGCCAGCAGCTTTCAAGGGGGAGTACAAGAGACCCAGTACTTC; CDR3 protein: CASSFQGGVQETQYF
D gene: .; V gene: TRBV4-1; clone size: .; J gene: TRBJ2-1; CDR3 DNA: TGCGCCAGCAGCCCTTGGACAGTTTCGGGCAATGAGCAGTTCTTC; CDR3 protein: CASSPWTVSGNEQFF
D gene: TRBD2; V gene: TRBV27; clone size: .; J gene: TRBJ2-3; CDR3 DNA: TGTGCCAGTTTGGGGGGGGAATTCGATACGCAGTATTTT; CDR3 protein: CASLGGEFDTQYF
D gene: .; V gene: TRBV30; clone size: .; J gene: TRBJ1-1; CDR3 DNA: TGTGCCGCGGGATCCACTGAAGCTTTCTTT; CDR3 protein: CAAGSTEAFF
D gene: .; V gene: TRBV7-9; clone size: .; J gene: TRBJ2-1; CDR3 DNA: TGTGCCAGCAGCAATAGCGGCAATGAGCAGTTCTTC; CDR3 protein: CASSNSGNEQFF
D gene: .; V gene: TRBV5-6; clone size: .; J gene: TRBJ1-2; CDR3 DNA: TGTGCCAGCAGCCCAGCGACGGGAAGGGCCTATGGCTACACCTTC; CDR3 protein: CASSPATGRAYGYTF
D gene: TRBD2; V gene: TRBV6-6; clone size: .; J gene: TRBJ2-2; CDR3 DNA: TGTGCAGTCCATCGGGCGGGAGCTGAAGGCGGGGAGCTGTTTTTT; CDR3 protein: CAVHRAGAEGGELFF
D gene: TRBD1; V gene: TRBV5-6; clone size: .; J gene: TRBJ1-1; CDR3 DNA: TGTGCCAGCTTAGCACACAGGGGAAGTAGAGCTTTCTTT; CDR3 protein: CASLAHRGSRAFF
D gene: .; V gene: TRBV4-1; clone size: .; J gene: TRBJ2-3; CDR3 DNA: TGCGCCAGCAGCCAAGGAGCGAGCTTCAATAGGGATACGCAGTATTTT; CDR3 protein: CASSQGASFNRDTQYF